The entry that follows covers one T cell receptor (beta chain) sequence. The antigen is not known. These data are taken from a study of PD-1 blockade in classical Hodgkin lymphoma. Study overall: Treatment was intravenous nivolumab, 3 mg/kg every 2 weeks, until progression. Study results and caveats: By C4D1, CD4+ diversity increased significantly, especially in complete responders. Baseline TCR diversity was reportedly lower in newly diagnosed patients than healthy donors.

The CDR3 totals 16 residues. Germline loops: CDR1 LNHDA, CDR2 SQIVND (reference sequence). V gave up 6 bases and J gave up 2 bases, with 17 bases separating them. TCRdb's table, derived via immunoSEQ multiplex PCR, lists solely in-frame clones and lacks some. The sample comprises some 93,000 clones, nearly 85% of which are singletons, and about 15% rests with the top ten. Time point: cycle 4 day 1 (C4D1), after more than five weeks of nivolumab. Each of the patients experienced relapse following autologous stem cell transplantation, and their brentuximab vedotin exposure differed. The sample was peripheral blood mononuclear cells (PBMCs), taken before the fourth cycle of nivolumab. The chain is built from TRBV19 and TRBJ2-1; D might be TRBD2 (6 bases). The clonotype originates from a human donor with classical Hodgkin lymphoma. The CDR3 DNA is TGTGCCAGTAGAACAAAGACCGGGACTCCCTACAATGAGCAGTTCTTC. Translating gives CASRTKTGTPYNEQFF.